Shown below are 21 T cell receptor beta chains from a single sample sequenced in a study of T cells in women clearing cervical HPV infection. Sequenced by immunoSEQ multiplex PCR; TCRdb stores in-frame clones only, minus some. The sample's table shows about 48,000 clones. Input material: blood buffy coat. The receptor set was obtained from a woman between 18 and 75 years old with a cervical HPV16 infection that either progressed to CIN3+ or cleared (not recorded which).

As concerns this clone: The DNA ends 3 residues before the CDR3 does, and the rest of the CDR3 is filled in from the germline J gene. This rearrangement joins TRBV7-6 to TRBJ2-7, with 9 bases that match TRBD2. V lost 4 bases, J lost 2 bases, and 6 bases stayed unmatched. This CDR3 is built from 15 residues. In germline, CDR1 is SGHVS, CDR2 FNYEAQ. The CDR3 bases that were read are TGTGCCAGCAGCTCAAATAGCGGGGGCCCCTACGAG. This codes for CASSSNSGGPYE. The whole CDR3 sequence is CASSSNSGGPYEQYF.

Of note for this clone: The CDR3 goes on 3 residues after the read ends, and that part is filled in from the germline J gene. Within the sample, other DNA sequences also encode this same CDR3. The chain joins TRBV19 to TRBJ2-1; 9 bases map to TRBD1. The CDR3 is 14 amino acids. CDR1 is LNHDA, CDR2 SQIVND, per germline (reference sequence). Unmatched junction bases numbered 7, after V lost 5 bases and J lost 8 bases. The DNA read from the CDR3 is TGTGCCAGTAGTGTCGACAGGGGGGGCGATGAG. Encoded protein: CASSVDRGGDE. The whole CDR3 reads CASSVDRGGDEQFF. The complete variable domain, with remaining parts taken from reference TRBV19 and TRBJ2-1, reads DGGITQSPKYLFRKEGQNVTLSCEQNLNHDAMYWYRQDPGQGLRLIYYSQIVNDFQKGDIAEGYSVSREKKESFPLTVTSAQKNPTAFYLCASSVDRGGDEQFFGPGTRLTVL.

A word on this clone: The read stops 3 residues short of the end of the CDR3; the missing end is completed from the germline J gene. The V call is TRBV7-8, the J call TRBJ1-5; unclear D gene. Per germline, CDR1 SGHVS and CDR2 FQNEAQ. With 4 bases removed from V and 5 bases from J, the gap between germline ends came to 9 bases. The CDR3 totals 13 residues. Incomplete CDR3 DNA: TGTGCCAGCAGCTACGGGTGGGATCAGCCC. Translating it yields CASSYGWDQP. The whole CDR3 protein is CASSYGWDQPQHF. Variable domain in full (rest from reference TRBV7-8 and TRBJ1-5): GAGVSQSPRYKVAKRGQDVALRCDPISGHVSLFWYQQALGQGPEFLTYFQNEAQLDKSGLPSDRFFAERPEGSVSTLKIQRTQQEDSAVYLCASSYGWDQPQHFGDGTRLSIL.

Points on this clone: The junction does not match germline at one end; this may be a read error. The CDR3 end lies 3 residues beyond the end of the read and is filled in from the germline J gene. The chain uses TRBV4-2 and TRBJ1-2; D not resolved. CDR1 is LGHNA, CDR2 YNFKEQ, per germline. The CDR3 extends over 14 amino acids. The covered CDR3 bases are TGCGCCAGCAGCCAAGCACCAGCGCACTATGGC. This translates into CASSQAPAHYG. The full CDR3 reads CASSQAPAHYGYTF.

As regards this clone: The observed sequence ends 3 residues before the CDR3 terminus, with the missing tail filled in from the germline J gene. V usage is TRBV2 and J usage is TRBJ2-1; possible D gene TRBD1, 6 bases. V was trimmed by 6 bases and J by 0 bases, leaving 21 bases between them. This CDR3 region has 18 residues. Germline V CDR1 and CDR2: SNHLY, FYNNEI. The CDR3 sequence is CASRDSTGGFSSYNEQFF. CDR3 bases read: TGTGCCAGCAGAGACTCGACAGGAGGATTCAGCTCCTACAATGAG. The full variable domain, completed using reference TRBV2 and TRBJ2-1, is EPEVTQTPSHQVTQMGQEVILRCVPISNHLYFYWYRQILGQKVEFLVSFYNNEISEKSEIFDDQFSVERPDGSNFTLKIRSTKLEDSAMYFCASRDSTGGFSSYNEQFFGPGTRLTVL.

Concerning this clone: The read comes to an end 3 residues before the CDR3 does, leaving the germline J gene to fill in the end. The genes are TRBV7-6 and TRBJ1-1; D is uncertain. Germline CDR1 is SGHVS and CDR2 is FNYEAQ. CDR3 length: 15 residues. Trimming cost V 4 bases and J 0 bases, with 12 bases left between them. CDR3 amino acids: CASSSNPSMNTEAFF. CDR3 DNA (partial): TGTGCCAGCAGCTCCAACCCCAGTATGAACACTGAA.

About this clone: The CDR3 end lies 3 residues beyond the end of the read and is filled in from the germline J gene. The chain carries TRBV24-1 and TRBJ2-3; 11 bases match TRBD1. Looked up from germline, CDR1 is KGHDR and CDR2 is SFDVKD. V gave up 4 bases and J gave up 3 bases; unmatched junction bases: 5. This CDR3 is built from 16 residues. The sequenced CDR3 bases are TGTGCCACCAGTGACCGTGGACAGGGGGCGACAGATACG. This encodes CATSDRGQGATDT. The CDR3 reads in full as CATSDRGQGATDTQYF.

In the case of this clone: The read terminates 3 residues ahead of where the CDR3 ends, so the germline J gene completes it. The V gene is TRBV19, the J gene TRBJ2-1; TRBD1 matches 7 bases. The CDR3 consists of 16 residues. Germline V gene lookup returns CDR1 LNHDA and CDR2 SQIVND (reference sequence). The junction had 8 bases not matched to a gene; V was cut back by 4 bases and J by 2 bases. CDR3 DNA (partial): TGTGCCAGTAGTAATTTCAGGCAGGGGGCCTACAATGAG. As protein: CASSNFRQGAYNE. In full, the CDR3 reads CASSNFRQGAYNEQFF.

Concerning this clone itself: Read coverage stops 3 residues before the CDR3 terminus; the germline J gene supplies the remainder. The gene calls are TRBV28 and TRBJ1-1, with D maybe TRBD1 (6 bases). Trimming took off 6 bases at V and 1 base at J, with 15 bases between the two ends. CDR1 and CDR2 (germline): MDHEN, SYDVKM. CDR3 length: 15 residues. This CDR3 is CASRPTGARNTEAFF. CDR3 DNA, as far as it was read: TGTGCCAGCAGACCGACAGGCGCCCGGAACACTGAA.

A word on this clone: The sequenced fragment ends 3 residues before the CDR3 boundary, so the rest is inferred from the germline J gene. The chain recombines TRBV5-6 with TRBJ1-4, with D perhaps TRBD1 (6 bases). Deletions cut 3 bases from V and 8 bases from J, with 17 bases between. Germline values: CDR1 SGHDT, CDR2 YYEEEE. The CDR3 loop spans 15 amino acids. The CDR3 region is CASSSRTDGREKLFF. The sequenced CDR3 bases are TGTGCCAGCAGCTCACGGACAGACGGGAGAGAAAAA.

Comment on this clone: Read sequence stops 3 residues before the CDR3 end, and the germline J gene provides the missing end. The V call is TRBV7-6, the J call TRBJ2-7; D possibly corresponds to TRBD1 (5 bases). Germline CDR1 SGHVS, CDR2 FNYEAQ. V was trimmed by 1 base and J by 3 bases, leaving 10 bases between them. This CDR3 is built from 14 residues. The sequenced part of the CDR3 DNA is TGTGCCAGCAGCTTAGTGCAGGGAAGCTACGAG. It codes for CASSLVQGSYE. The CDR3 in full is CASSLVQGSYEQYF.

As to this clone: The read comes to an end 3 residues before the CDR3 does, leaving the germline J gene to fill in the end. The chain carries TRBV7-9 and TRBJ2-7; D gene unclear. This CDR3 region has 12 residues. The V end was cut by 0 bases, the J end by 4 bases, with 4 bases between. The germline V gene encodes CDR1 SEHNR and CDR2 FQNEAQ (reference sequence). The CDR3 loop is CASSLATYEQYF. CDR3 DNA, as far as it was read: TGTGCCAGCAGCTTAGCCACATACGAG.

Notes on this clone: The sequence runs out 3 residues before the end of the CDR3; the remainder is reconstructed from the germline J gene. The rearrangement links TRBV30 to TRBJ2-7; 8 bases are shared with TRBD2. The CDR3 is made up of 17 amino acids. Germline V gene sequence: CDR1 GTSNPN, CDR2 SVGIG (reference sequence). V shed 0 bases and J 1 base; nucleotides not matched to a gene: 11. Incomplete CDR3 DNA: TGTGCCTGGAGTGTCGCTCGAACTAGCGGTGAATCCTACGAG. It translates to CAWSVARTSGESYE. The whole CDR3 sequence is CAWSVARTSGESYEQYF.

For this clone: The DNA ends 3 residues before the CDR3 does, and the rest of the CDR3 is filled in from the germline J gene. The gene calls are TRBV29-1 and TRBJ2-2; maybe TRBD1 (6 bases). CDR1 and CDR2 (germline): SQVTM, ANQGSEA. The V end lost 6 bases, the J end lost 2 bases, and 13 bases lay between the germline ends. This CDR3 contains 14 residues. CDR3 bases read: TGCAGCGTCGCCGGGACAATTAACACCGGGGAG. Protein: CSVAGTINTGE. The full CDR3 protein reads CSVAGTINTGELFF.

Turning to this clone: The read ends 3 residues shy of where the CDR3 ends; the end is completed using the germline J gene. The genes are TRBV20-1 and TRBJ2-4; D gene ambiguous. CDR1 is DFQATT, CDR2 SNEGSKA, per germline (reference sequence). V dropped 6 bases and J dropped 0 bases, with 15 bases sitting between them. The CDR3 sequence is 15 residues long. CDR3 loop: CSAHWAVLAKNIQYF. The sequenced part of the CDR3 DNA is TGCAGTGCCCACTGGGCAGTATTAGCCAAAAACATT.

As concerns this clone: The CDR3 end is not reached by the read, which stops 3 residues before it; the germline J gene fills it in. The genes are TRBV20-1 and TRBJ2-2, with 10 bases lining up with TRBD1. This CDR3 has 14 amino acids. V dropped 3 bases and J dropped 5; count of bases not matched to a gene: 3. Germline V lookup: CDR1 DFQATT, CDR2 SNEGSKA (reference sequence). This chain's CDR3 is CSARGQGRTGELFF. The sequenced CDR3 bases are TGCAGTGCTAGGGGACAGGGGAGGACCGGGGAG.

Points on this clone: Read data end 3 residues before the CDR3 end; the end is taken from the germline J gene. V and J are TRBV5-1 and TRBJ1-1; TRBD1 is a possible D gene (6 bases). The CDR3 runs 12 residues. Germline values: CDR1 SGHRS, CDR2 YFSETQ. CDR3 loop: CASSLGLGAAFF. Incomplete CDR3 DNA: TGCGCCAGCAGCTTGGGACTGGGGGCA.

The CDR3 spells CSAVQSSGANVLTF. The sequenced part of the CDR3 DNA is TGCAGTGCAGTACAGAGCTCTGGGGCCAACGTC. The V call is TRBV20-1, the J call TRBJ2-6; no definite D call. The CDR3 end lies 3 residues beyond the end of the read and is filled in from the germline J gene. Germline lookup yields CDR1 DFQATT and CDR2 SNEGSKA (reference sequence). The CDR3 loop spans 14 amino acids. V shed 6 bases and J shed 0 bases, with 9 bases lying between them.

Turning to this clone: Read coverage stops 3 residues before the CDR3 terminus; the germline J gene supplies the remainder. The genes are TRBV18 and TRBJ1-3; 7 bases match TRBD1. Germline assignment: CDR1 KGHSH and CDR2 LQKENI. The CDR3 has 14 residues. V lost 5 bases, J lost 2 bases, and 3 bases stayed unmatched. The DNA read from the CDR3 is TGTGCCAGCTCAACAGGGACAGCTGGAAACACC. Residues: CASSTGTAGNT. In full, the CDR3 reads CASSTGTAGNTIYF.

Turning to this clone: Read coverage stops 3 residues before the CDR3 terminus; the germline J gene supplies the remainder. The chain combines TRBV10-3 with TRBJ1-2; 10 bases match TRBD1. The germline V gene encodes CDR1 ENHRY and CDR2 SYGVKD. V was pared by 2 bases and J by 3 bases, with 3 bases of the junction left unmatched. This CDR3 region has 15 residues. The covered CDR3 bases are TGTGCCATCAGTGAGATGGACAGGGGGTACTATGGC. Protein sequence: CAISEMDRGYYG. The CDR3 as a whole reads CAISEMDRGYYGYTF.

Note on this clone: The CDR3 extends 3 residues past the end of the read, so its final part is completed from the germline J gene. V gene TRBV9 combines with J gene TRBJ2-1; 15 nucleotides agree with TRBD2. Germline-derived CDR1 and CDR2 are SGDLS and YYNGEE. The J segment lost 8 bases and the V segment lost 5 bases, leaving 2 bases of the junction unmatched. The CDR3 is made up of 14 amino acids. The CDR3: CASRGLAGGYEQFF. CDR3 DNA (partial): TGTGCCAGCAGGGGACTAGCGGGAGGCTATGAG.